This is a list of T cell receptor beta chains from one sample in a study of shared clonotypes between healthy human individuals. Assay: immunoSEQ multiplex PCR; the TCRdb copy retains only in-frame clones and omits some. The sample has around 980,000 clones, about 84% seen once. Sample: memory CD4+ T cells from PBMCs. All receptors derive from a man aged 18 to 30 in good health. Some clones in this sample may be carry-over from other donors' samples. Both conserved end residues are part of each CDR3. The order of the fields is D gene, CDR3 length, J gene, V gene, clone size, CDR3 protein, CDR3 DNA. The D gene is left open where the match is weak. Clone sizes are given selectively: once, few, many, or a class where the clone is expanded.

>.|16|TRBJ1-2|TRBV5-4|few
CASSLGTAGRNYGYTF
TGTGCCAGCAGCTTGGGGACCGCAGGGCGAAACTATGGCTACACCTTC
>.|15|TRBJ1-4|TRBV7-8|few
CASSLAAGNGEKLFF
TGTGCCAGCAGCTTAGCAGCAGGGAACGGAGAAAAACTGTTTTTT
>TRBD2|16|TRBJ2-5|TRBV7-9|few
CASSRMGTSGKETQYF
TGTGCCAGCAGCCGCATGGGGACTAGCGGAAAAGAGACCCAGTACTTC
>.|15|TRBJ2-3|TRBV29-1|.
CSVALLGRNTDTQYF
TGCAGCGTCGCATTGCTGGGACGGAACACAGATACGCAGTATTTT
>.|14|TRBJ1-1|TRBV30|.
CAWTSHRATTEAFF
TGTGCCTGGACCTCCCACAGGGCGACCACTGAAGCTTTCTTT
>TRBD2|14|TRBJ2-1|TRBV11-2|few
CASSLRAGGNEQFF
TGTGCCAGCAGCTTAAGAGCGGGAGGCAATGAGCAGTTCTTC
>.|15|TRBJ2-7|TRBV28|.
CASHYGAGGWNEQYF
TGTGCCAGTCACTACGGGGCTGGGGGCTGGAACGAGCAGTACTTC
>.|13|TRBJ2-2|TRBV11-2|.
CASSLEPGGELFF
TGTGCCAGCAGCTTAGAGCCGGGCGGGGAGCTGTTTTTT
>.|13|TRBJ2-1|TRBV5-1|.
CASSSVPPDEQFF
TGCGCCAGCAGCTCGGTCCCACCCGATGAGCAGTTCTTC
>.|13|TRBJ1-4|TRBV7-2|.
CASSLRPQEKLFF
TGTGCCAGCAGCTTACGACCTCAGGAGAAACTGTTTTTT
>.|12|TRBJ1-4|TRBV6-1|few
CAVRGINEKLFF
TGTGCCGTTAGAGGGATTAATGAAAAACTGTTTTTT
>TRBD1|17|TRBJ1-1|TRBV2|.
CASSFYSTGTVNTEAFF
TGTGCCAGCAGTTTCTATTCCACCGGGACAGTGAACACTGAAGCTTTCTTT
>.|13|TRBJ1-1|TRBV6-1|.
CASPELLNTEAFF
TGTGCCAGCCCGGAGCTGCTGAACACTGAAGCTTTCTTT
>TRBD1|15|TRBJ1-1|TRBV19|.
CASSRGTGVNTEAFF
TGTGCCAGTAGTCGGGGGACAGGGGTGAACACTGAAGCTTTCTTT
>TRBD2|17|TRBJ2-1|TRBV5-5|.
CASSLRSPSGSLGEQFF
TGTGCCAGCAGCTTGCGCTCTCCTAGCGGGAGTCTCGGTGAGCAGTTCTTC
>TRBD1|18|TRBJ2-5|TRBV5-1|.
CASSFGTGGAGYQETQYF
TGCGCCAGCAGCTTCGGCACAGGGGGCGCGGGGTACCAAGAGACCCAGTACTTC
>.|13|TRBJ2-1|TRBV7-2|.
CASTRTRDNEQFF
TGTGCCAGCACCAGGACCCGAGACAATGAGCAGTTCTTC